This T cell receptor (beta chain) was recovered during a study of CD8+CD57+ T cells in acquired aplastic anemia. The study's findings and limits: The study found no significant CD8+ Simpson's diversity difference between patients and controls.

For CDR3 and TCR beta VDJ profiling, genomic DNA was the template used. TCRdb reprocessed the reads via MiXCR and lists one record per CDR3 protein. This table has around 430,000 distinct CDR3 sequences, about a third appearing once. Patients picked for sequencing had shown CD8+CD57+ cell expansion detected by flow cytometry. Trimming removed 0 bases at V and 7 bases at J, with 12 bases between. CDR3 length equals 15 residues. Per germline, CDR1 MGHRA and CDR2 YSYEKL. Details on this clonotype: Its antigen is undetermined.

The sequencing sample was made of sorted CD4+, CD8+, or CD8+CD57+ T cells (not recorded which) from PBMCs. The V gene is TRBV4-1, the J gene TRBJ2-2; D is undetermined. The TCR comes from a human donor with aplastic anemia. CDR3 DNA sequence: TGCGCCAGCAGCCAAGATTGGCTAGTTGGCGGGGAGCTGTTTTTT. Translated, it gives CASSQDWLVGGELFF.